These T cell receptor beta chains were read from a single sample in a study of T cell changes during pregnancy in multiple sclerosis. Assay used: immunoSEQ multiplex PCR; TCRdb lists only in-frame clones, some missing. The sample carries 84,000 or so clones, 94% recorded once. The specimen comprised peripheral blood, sampled in the third trimester of pregnancy. These receptors all stem from a female donor with multiple sclerosis, enrolled in a pregnancy study. Both conserved end residues are part of each CDR3.

J gene,V gene,CDR3 protein
TRBJ1-2,TRBV6-5,CASSQGRGYTF
TRBJ1-5,TRBV6-6,CASSHEGQGFNQPQHF
TRBJ2-1,TRBV5-1,CASSRGEAYNEQFF
TRBJ2-7,TRBV5-6,CASSPGTGFYEQYF
TRBJ1-6,TRBV7-3,CASSLYSSYNSPLHF
TRBJ1-4,TRBV18,CASSLSSNEKLFF
TRBJ1-4,TRBV7-6,CASSLEPSTNEKLFF
TRBJ2-7,TRBV5-1,CASSPTTGSSYEQYF
TRBJ1-3,TRBV6-1,CASSETTGGTIYF
TRBJ2-2,TRBV6-1,CASSEWLGLSTGELFF
TRBJ2-3,TRBV7-6,CASSSRLAGGESMYTQYF
TRBJ2-3,TRBV6-5,CASSRTGGSDTQYF
TRBJ2-7,TRBV6-1,CASTGGSTYEQYF
TRBJ1-3,TRBV9,CASSVRGSGNTIYF
TRBJ2-3,TRBV5-6,CASRSTLAGGTDTQYF
TRBJ1-2,TRBV2,CASSLLLANYGYTF
TRBJ2-5,TRBV9,CASSLTSGGVETQYF
TRBJ2-7,TRBV9,CASSYGPSAEQYF
TRBJ1-3,TRBV11-2,CASSLGVTIYF